This TCR beta chain was sequenced for a study of blood T cell repertoires in COVID-19 (dated by TCRdb to 2018 to 2021). General notes on the study: The collaborator samples originated in the United States, Italy and Spain and spanned the acute and convalescent phases of COVID-19. The prospective study material was composed of cDNA or gDNA derived from T cells, B-cell-depleted T cells, or PBMCs. Subjects who had been exposed to COVID-19, were actively infected with it, or had recovered from it provided the deeply sampled blood TCRbeta repertoires that made up the dataset. The repertoires were released in a freely available public database meant as a resource for research on the immune response to SARS-CoV-2. The samples were drawn from two sources: the first 160 participants of the ongoing ImmuneRACE study, and 1,200 or so subjects contributed by 6 global collaborators. The sample metadata nearly always contained a de-identified subject ID, COVID-19 status, age in years and sex. HLA class I and class II types, where available, came from metadata supplied by the sample provider rather than from assay-based typing.

TCRbeta CDR3 regions were amplified from genomic DNA by means of the immunoSEQ Assay, a bias-controlled multiplex PCR. Processing in the source paper ran as follows. Nucleated cell counts per sample were estimated from amplification of reference gene primers within the assay. Sequence reads were collapsed and filtered to measure the absolute abundance of every unique TCRbeta CDR3 rearrangement. Productive Simpson clonality was computed per sample as the square root of Simpson's diversity index over productive rearrangements. TCRdb retrieved this table from immuneACCESS and kept in-frame rearrangements only. Not all clones are present; in checked studies, unresolved V genes account for under half, and no reason is known for the remainder. For V, J and clone size, that table is used; D and trimming come from the DNA. This sample gives 160,000 or so clones in total; roughly 74% of them show up just once. The ten biggest clones cover approximately 15% of the sample.

In regard to this clone: What this receptor recognizes is not known. Within one base of it there is no much larger clone, and no base qualities were kept.

Each collaborating institution followed its own protocols to collect whole blood in K2EDTA tubes. For TCRbeta analysis, collaborators shipped samples as frozen whole blood, isolated PBMCs, or DNA extracted from either of those sample types. Overall study results and their limits: The quantity of clinical and demographic metadata differed by source and by participant and was supplied without curation.

CDR1 is given as KGHSH and CDR2 as LQKENI, both from the germline V gene. The V end loses 4 bases and the J end loses 2 bases, and a stretch of 11 bases separates them. Inclusive of the bounding cysteine and phenylalanine, the CDR3 is 14 residues long. This entry keeps only the CDR3 DNA: 42 bases, framed from base 1. The sequence joins TRBV18 to TRBJ1-1, with a tentative D gene TRBD1 over 6 matching bases. The sample consisted of peripheral blood. The receptor's source is an elderly woman with acute or convalescent COVID-19. In nucleotides, the sequence is TGTGCCAGCTCACGAGGGGGACCTAACACTGAAGCTTTCTTT. This translates into CASSRGGPNTEAFF.